This T cell receptor beta chain was sequenced during a study of cytomegalovirus exposure and HLA in healthy donors (dated by TCRdb to 2017 to 2019). Turning to the overall study: In an earlier analysis of several hundred of the donors, around 300 Gb of sequence data and 100 million or so unique TCR beta sequences from about 179 million T cells were reported. An early release that covered some 630 HLA-typed donors contained 250 to 350 gigabases of sequencing data and tens of millions of unique TCR sequences. Among the approximately 400 genotyped donors, 75% to 90% belonged to the genetic ancestry cluster associated with self-reported Caucasian donors. The aim of the study was to test whether cataloging public T cell receptors could identify signatures of past pathogen exposure. The T cell repertoires of under 700 subjects were profiled by immunosequencing and related to cytomegalovirus serostatus. A separate validation cohort of 100 to 150 different subjects was used in addition to the approximately 700-subject first cohort. The study combined high-throughput TCR immunosequencing, statistical association of individual TCRs with disease status, and machine learning to predict cytomegalovirus infection status. A later analysis re-analyzed previously published TCR beta repertoires from several hundred donors and added high-resolution HLA genotyping to study TCR occurrence patterns. Rather than using new phenotypic data, the later analysis identified candidate immune exposures from TCR beta sequences and from how often those sequences occurred across donors. In an earlier analysis of more than 550 of the donors, high-throughput TCR beta sequencing was used to judge whether each TCR beta V gene segment behaved as functional or pseudogenic. Alongside the repertoire data, information on donor age, sex, ethnicity and CMV serostatus was compiled. Genome-wide SNP genotypes for about three fifths of the roughly 670 donors were used in a later genetic analysis, which treated that subset as a discovery cohort. Every discovery cohort repertoire had been produced on one sequencing platform. HLA typing included class I and class II loci at four-digit resolution. The number of donors typed differed by locus, with roughly 620-630 for A, B, C, DRB1 and DQB1, more than 500 for DQA1, some 570 for DPA1, and approximately 470 for DPB1. A handful of DR-DQ haplotypes were handled as single units for association and clustering because linkage in the cohort was strong. Among approximately 370 genotyped donors of the cohort, an average of around 250,000 unique TCR beta nucleotide sequences was sequenced per donor, of which about 19% were non-productive. What the research found in general, with its limitations: In vitro tests confirmed that a few of the cytomegalovirus-associated TCR beta chains recognize cytomegalovirus antigens. Several of the top co-occurrence clusters appeared to be linked to parvovirus B19, influenza, CMV and Epstein-Barr virus, according to a later analysis. A total of about 150 TCR beta chains were listed by the study as associated with cytomegalovirus. Presence/absence analyses assumed roughly uniform sequencing depth across donors, an assumption that may not hold. The authors suggested that the approach could potentially be extended to other disease states and immunological phenotypes. Most CMV-associated TCR beta chains appeared to be HLA-restricted in a later analysis, and the HLA associations seemed to be driven largely by CMV exposure. According to a later genetic analysis, donors in an Asian-associated ancestry cluster had fewer N-insertions in productive TCRs than the approximately 630-donor mean. In an earlier analysis of approximately 600 of the donors, most TCR beta V segments were observed in productive rearrangements about 90% or about 30% of the time, broadly matching IMGT annotations. Roughly 17 rarely observed V segments, including chromosome 9 orphons, were excluded from the earlier analysis of 550 to 700 of the donors because counts were too low. Linkage disequilibrium might explain the correlated functional status among segregating V segments, but an unknown experimental factor could not be ruled out. Some IMGT-functional V segments, including TRBV6-2 and TRBV6-3, could not be distinguished by the 87-base-pair reads and were therefore excluded. In a later analysis, HLA-associated TCR beta chains were found to be more clonally expanded and to have lower generation probabilities than equally common non-associated chains. V-gene and J-gene trimming of TCR beta chains was associated with a missense DCLRE1C variant in a later genetic analysis, and the association was replicated in an independent cohort. A later analysis found that TCR association rates varied across HLA loci, with DRB1 alleles showing the most associated TCRs and HLA-C alleles the fewest. When HLA alleles, especially DR and DQ, strongly co-occurred, attributing TCR associations to individual alleles was difficult. Most TCR sequences were seen in very few donors, while some public TCRs were found in many individuals. A group of highly shared sequence variants was considered likely to be a technical artifact of the sequencing pipeline. Cytomegalovirus status was reported to be diagnosed by the classifier with high specificity and sensitivity in both the original and validation cohorts. In a later analysis, 15,000 to 20,000 TCR beta sequences were associated with specific HLA alleles at a false discovery rate of 0.05. A further reported finding was that TCR beta sequences accurately predicted the HLA-A and HLA-B alleles for most subjects in the first cohort. Only TCR beta chains were sequenced in this cohort, and the absence of alpha or paired-chain data limited detectable features. The only immune exposure information available for the cohort was CMV serostatus. Because HLA typing was missing for some donors at each locus, association tests included only the typed subset.

For this clone: The specificity of this receptor is unknown. No base-level quality is on record; no much larger clone is a single base apart.

The cohort was made up of approximately 670 healthy bone marrow donors. All cohort members were sampled while nominally healthy, although unrecorded immune exposures were likely present. The donor was CMV seronegative and belonged to the group of several hundred seronegative cohort members. A peripheral blood sample was collected from each donor, and TCR beta sequencing was performed on peripheral blood mononuclear cells. Genomic DNA was extracted from the blood cell samples with the Qiagen DNeasy Blood Extraction Kit. The CDR3 goes from the cysteine to the phenylalanine over 15 residues. Only CDR3 DNA is held: 45 bases, read in frame from base 1. V loses 0 bases of germline sequence and J loses 7 bases, and the interval between the two ends is 16 bases. According to the germline V gene (reference sequence), CDR1 reads SGHNT and CDR2 reads YYREEE. Libraries were constructed by the immunoSEQ multiplex PCR assay. The multiplex PCR relied on a mix of 60 forward primers for TCR Vbeta segments and 13 reverse primers for TCR Jbeta segments. Amplification of the CDR3 region of rearranged TCR beta genes was performed with a multiplex PCR assay on genomic DNA. On the Illumina HiSeq System, the amplified TCR beta libraries were sequenced as 87-base-pair reads. Per the authors' processing: A later analysis counted tens of millions of unique TCR beta chains across the 550 to 700 repertoires, and about 10 million of these chains were shared by at least two donors. Raw reads were error-corrected and collapsed into unique sequences by a nearest-neighbor algorithm in which closely related sequences were merged to remove PCR and sequencing errors. V, D and J gene segments were assigned by aligning CDR3 sequences to IMGT reference sequences. For a sequence to be retained, a match of at least six nucleotides to both a V gene segment and a J gene segment was required. Rearrangements were called productive when the CDR3 lacked stop codons and stayed in frame with V and J; all others were non-productive. Following IMGT convention, CDR3 was defined as the stretch from the second conserved V-encoded cysteine up to the conserved J-encoded phenylalanine. The earlier analysis of about 620 of the donors excluded sequences that lacked an unambiguous match to a single V gene segment. In an earlier analysis of a few hundred of the donors, V segments were called functional above 56.7% productive rearrangements and were called segregating when the between-donor standard deviation exceeded 5%. A statistical classification framework was developed to diagnose cytomegalovirus status using the catalog of TCR beta chain sequences. A later analysis assigned V and J genes by comparing TCR nucleotide sequences with IMGT/GENE-DB human TR gene sequences. The TCRdist pipeline was used in a later analysis to assign CDR3 sequences and most-parsimonious VDJ recombination scenarios. In a later analysis, every TCR beta chain was defined by the combination of its CDR3 amino acid sequence and its V-gene family, and reads without a unique V-gene family were dropped. As a way to deal with suspected cross-contamination and a sequencing artifact, a later analysis dropped over 550 nucleotide sequences that were highly shared and had low generation probability. In a later analysis, a clonal expansion index for each public chain was calculated from normalized within-repertoire ranks of inferred template counts. In a later analysis, generation probabilities were computed using a VDJ recombination model fitted to out-of-frame rearrangements, and the results were checked against IGoR. In a later analysis, TCR-TCR, TCR-HLA and TCR-CMV co-occurrence was scored with hypergeometric tests, and a repertoire-size bias correction was applied to TCR pairs. In a later analysis, false discovery rates were estimated by permuting HLA or CMV assignments 20 times. In a later analysis, co-occurring TCRs were grouped with DBSCAN, and TCRdist sequence similarity was added when clustering was performed within HLA-allele-positive subsets. Repertoires with fewer than 30,000 or more than 120,000 public chains, plus five repertoires with anomalous nucleotide sharing, were excluded from co-occurrence clustering. Held by TCRdb, this immuneACCESS table contains in-frame sequences only and omits some clones. Under half of the omission traces to an unresolved V gene where checked; the cause of the rest is unknown. For V, J and clone size, that table is used; D and trimming come from the DNA. This sample lists around 170,000 clones; more than 75% were detected once. Over 1.5% of the sample is in the top ten clones.

Sequenced input: PBMCs. This TCR was recovered from a man aged 35 to 55 in good health and CMV-seronegative. In this chain, TRBV5-4 is recombined with TRBJ1-2; TRBD1 is perhaps the D gene, given 5 matching bases. CDR3 region: CASSLGIGAAAGYTF. The nucleotide sequence reads as follows: TGTGCCAGCAGCTTGGGAATAGGGGCCGCGGCTGGCTACACCTTC. The CDR3, completed at both ends by the reference TRBV5-4 and TRBJ1-2 genes, gives the full variable domain ETGVTQSPTHLIKTRGQQVTLRCSSQSGHNTVSWYQQALGQGPQFIFQYYREEENGRGNFPPRFSGLQFPNYSSELNVNALELDDSALYLCASSLGIGAAAGYTFGSGTRLTVV.